This T cell receptor (beta chain) was identified during a study of cytotoxic CD8 clonotypes in ibrutinib-treated CLL. The study's findings and limits: In comparison with age-matched healthy donors, baseline clonality was higher and tracked circulating CD8+ T-cell counts.

This clone was counted once. Its antigen is not known. Repertoires were generated with immunoSEQ multiplex PCR, while TCRdb's copy carries only in-frame clones and drops some. The sample records 150,000 to 200,000 clones, roughly 80% being singletons. Sequencing was performed on PBMCs, taken after 12 months of ibrutinib treatment. The clonotype comes from a human donor with chronic lymphocytic leukemia.

The CDR3 sequence: CASSFKAYQPQHF. As DNA, the CDR3 is TGTGCCAGCAGCTTCAAGGCTTATCAGCCCCAGCATTTT. This chain links TRBV7-2 with TRBJ1-5; D remains unclear. Trimming stripped 3 bases from V and 5 bases from J, with 8 bases between. CDR1 is SGHTA, CDR2 FQGNSA, per germline. CDR3 length: 13 residues.